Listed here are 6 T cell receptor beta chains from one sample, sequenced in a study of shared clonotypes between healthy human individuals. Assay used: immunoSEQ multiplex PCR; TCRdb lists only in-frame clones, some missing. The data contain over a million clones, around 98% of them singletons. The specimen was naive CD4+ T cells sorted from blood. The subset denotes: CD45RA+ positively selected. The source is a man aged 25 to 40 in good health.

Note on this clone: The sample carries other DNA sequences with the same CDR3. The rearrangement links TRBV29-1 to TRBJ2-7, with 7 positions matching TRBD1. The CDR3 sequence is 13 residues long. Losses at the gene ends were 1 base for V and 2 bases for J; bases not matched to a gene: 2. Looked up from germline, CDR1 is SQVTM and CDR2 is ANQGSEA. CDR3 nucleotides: TGCAGCGTTGAAGGGACAGGCACCTACGAGCAGTACTTC. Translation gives CSVEGTGTYEQYF.

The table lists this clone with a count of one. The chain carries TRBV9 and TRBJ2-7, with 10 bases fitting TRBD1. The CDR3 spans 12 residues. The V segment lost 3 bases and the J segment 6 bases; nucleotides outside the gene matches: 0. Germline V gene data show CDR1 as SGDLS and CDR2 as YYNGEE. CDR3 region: CASSGTGGEQYF. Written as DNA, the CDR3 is TGTGCCAGCAGCGGGACAGGGGGCGAGCAGTACTTC.

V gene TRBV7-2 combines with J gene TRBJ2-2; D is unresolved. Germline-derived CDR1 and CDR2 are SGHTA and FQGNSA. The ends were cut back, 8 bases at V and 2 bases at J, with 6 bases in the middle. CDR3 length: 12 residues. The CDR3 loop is CASRENTGELFF. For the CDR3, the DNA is TGTGCCAGCCGAGAAAACACCGGGGAGCTGTTTTTT.

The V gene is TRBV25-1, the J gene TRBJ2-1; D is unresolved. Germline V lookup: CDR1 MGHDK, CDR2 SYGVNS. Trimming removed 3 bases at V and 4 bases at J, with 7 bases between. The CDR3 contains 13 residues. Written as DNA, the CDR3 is TGTGCCAGCAGTGACGACCCTTACAATGAGCAGTTCTTC. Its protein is CASSDDPYNEQFF.

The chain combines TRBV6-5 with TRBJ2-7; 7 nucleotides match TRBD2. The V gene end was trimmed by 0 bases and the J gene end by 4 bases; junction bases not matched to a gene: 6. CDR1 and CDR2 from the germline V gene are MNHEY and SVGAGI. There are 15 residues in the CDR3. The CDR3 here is CASSYSGGTSYEQYF. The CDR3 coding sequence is TGTGCCAGCAGTTACTCGGGGGGGACGTCTTACGAGCAGTACTTC.

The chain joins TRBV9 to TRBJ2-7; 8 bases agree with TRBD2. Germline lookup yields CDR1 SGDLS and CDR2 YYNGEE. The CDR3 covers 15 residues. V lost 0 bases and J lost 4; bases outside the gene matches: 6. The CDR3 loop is CASSVGVAGRYEQYF. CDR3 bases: TGTGCCAGCAGCGTAGGGGTAGCGGGACGATACGAGCAGTACTTC.